This record looks at one T cell receptor (beta chain) sequence and its context. Its antigen is unknown. Terminally differentiated effector memory CD45RA+ cells were excluded from the naive CD8 cells, which were CD45RO-negative and positively selected for CCR7. Donors were healthy HIV-negative adults without recently reported acute infections or vaccinations. Only Caucasian adults living in Nashville, Tennessee made up the donor group. This record belongs to a study of shared clonotypes between healthy human individuals. The CDR3 runs to 14 residues. V was trimmed by 2 bases and J by 5 bases, leaving 10 bases between them. Germline values: CDR1 SGHNT, CDR2 YENEEA. Points from the study as a whole: Represented genetic and exposure-history diversity was restricted by having few donors. Generally, naive subsets came out with larger estimated richness than memory subsets.

Using immunoSEQ multiplex PCR, the repertoire was profiled, and TCRdb retains in-frame clones only, with some absent. Among 750,000 to 1,000,000 clones, 80% to 95% were seen once, and the ten largest hold 20% to 30%. Sequenced material: naive CD8+ T cells sorted from blood. The receptor was isolated from a man younger than 45 in good health. The J gene is TRBJ2-1, the V gene TRBV11-3; D gene ambiguous. The CDR3 nucleotides read TGTGCCAGCAGCTTACAAGGCCTACACAATGAGCAGTTCTTC. This gives the protein CASSLQGLHNEQFF.